The 20 T cell receptor beta chains below all came from one sample that was sequenced in a study of patients and donors after allogeneic stem cell transplantation. TCRdb used MiXCR to reprocess the RT-PCR reads, holding one entry per CDR3 protein. Seen here are some 230,000 distinct CDR3 sequences, 11% to 15% observed once, and the top ten hold 11%. The source material was blood, either unsorted or a sorted T cell fraction (not recorded which). The receptor source for this set is a human donor who was either an allogeneic HSCT recipient or a stem cell or donor lymphocyte infusion donor (not recorded which). It is not recorded whose cells these are; they may come from a transplant donor.

This clonotype came up a few times. The V gene is TRBV6-1, the J gene TRBJ1-2, with D perhaps matching TRBD1 (6 bases). The CDR3 covers 15 residues. Germline V lookup: CDR1 MNHNS, CDR2 SASEGT. Trimming pared 5 bases from V and 0 bases from J, leaving 13 bases between. CDR3 in DNA: TGTGCCAGCAGTCAGACAGGAAACACTAACTATGGCTACACCTTC. Amino acid sequence: CASSQTGNTNYGYTF.

This sequence joins TRBV20-1 and TRBJ1-2; 8 bases map to TRBD1. V was clipped by 3 bases and J by 2 bases; unmatched bases: 11. Germline lookup yields CDR1 DFQATT and CDR2 SNEGSKA (reference sequence). The CDR3 is 16 amino acids. In DNA, the CDR3 is TGCAGTGCTAGTCGGGCAGGGGGCGCCGGGAACTATGGCTACACCTTC. Translation: CSASRAGGAGNYGYTF.

This clonotype was picked up many times. The rearrangement uses TRBV4-2 and TRBJ2-7; 11 bases agree with TRBD2. With V trimmed by 4 bases and J by 7 bases, 6 bases remained unmatched. The CDR3 length is 14 residues. Germline V CDR1 and CDR2: LGHNA, YNFKEQ. CDR3 in amino acids: CASSRIAGGQEQYF. The CDR3, as DNA: TGTGCCAGCAGCCGAATAGCGGGGGGGCAAGAGCAGTACTTC.

This clonotype was seen many times. The chain employs TRBV5-5 and TRBJ1-4; D may be TRBD1 (6 bases). The V gene's germline CDR1 is SGHKS and CDR2 YYEKEE (reference sequence). This CDR3 contains 14 residues. V was cut by 4 bases and J by 7 bases, with 14 bases left in between. CDR3 nucleotides: TGTGCCAGCAGCGAAGACAGGATCGCTGAAAAACTGTTTTTT. Its protein is CASSEDRIAEKLFF. The whole variable domain, filled in from reference TRBV5-5 and TRBJ1-4, reads DAGVTQSPTHLIKTRGQQVTLRCSPISGHKSVSWYQQVLGQGPQFIFQYYEKEERGRGNFPDRFSARQFPNYSSELNVNALLLGDSALYLCASSEDRIAEKLFFGSGTQLSVL.

The table lists this clonotype with a few counts. This is likely a read error, given that the CDR3 carries no conserved phenylalanine or tryptophan at its end. V usage is TRBV29-1 and J usage is TRBJ1-1, with TRBD1 as a possible D gene (5 bases). V lost 4 bases to trimming and J lost 0 bases, with 15 bases between them. The CDR3 extends over 15 amino acids. The V gene's germline CDR1 is SQVTM and CDR2 ANQGSEA. CDR3 sequence reads: CSVGIDSFMNTEAFL. The CDR3 region has the DNA TGCAGCGTTGGAATAGACAGCTTCATGAACACTGAAGCTTTCCTT.

This clonotype was seen more than once but under ten times. The chain joins TRBV12-3 or TRBV12-4 to TRBJ2-7; TRBD1 matches 9 bases. Trimming at V came to 5 bases and at J to 0 bases, leaving 8 bases not matched to a gene. The CDR3 contains 16 residues. The DNA for the CDR3 is TGTGCCAGCAGTGTGTCCGGGACAGGGATCTCCTACGAGCAGTACTTC. It specifies CASSVSGTGISYEQYF.

This rearrangement joins TRBV11-3 to TRBJ1-1, with TRBD1 identical over 9 bases. V was clipped by 3 bases and J by 8 bases; unmatched bases: 10. CDR1 is SGHNT, CDR2 YENEEA, per germline. The CDR3 has 15 amino acids. CDR3 bases: TGTGCCAGCAGCTTGATAAATAACAGGGGGCGAGAAGCTTTCTTT. Amino acid sequence: CASSLINNRGREAFF.

There are many counts of this clonotype. The rearrangement links TRBV6-1 to TRBJ2-2, with TRBD2 as a possible D gene (7 bases). V lost 8 bases and J lost 6, with 16 bases in between. Germline CDR1 reads MNHNS; CDR2 reads SASEGT. The CDR3 spans 14 residues. CDR3: CASVQRGGAGELFF. The CDR3 bases are TGTGCCAGCGTCCAAAGGGGGGGCGCCGGGGAGCTGTTTTTT.

This clonotype was counted only a few times. The chain combines TRBV11-2 with TRBJ2-7; D not certain. CDR3 size: 14 residues. The germline CDR1 and CDR2 sequences are SGHAT and FQNNGV. With 3 bases removed from V and 3 bases from J, the gap between germline ends came to 12 bases. CDR3: CASSFPTPSYEQYF. The CDR3 region has the DNA TGTGCCAGCAGCTTTCCGACACCCAGCTACGAGCAGTACTTC.

This sequence joins TRBV24-1 and TRBJ1-2; tentative D call: TRBD1 (6 bases). CDR1 is KGHDR and CDR2 is SFDVKD in the germline V gene. This CDR3 comprises 14 residues. V was shortened by 3 bases and J by 4 bases, with 11 bases between the two germline ends. The CDR3 region is CATSDTGTIYGYTF. CDR3 DNA: TGTGCCACCAGTGATACAGGGACAATCTATGGCTACACCTTC.

This clonotype was seen repeatedly, ten times or more. J is TRBJ2-2 and V is TRBV4-2; a possible D gene is TRBD1 (5 bases). This CDR3 has 15 residues. Germline-derived CDR1 and CDR2 are LGHNA and YNFKEQ. Trimming cost V 8 bases and J 0 bases, with 13 bases left between them. The CDR3 loop reads CASGVRGSNTGELFF. The CDR3, as DNA: TGTGCCAGCGGAGTAAGGGGCTCGAACACCGGGGAGCTGTTTTTT.

The V call is TRBV6-6, the J call TRBJ1-2, with 7 positions matching TRBD1. CDR3 size: 13 residues. The germline gives CDR1 MNHNY, CDR2 SVGAGI (reference sequence). V shed 1 base and J 8 bases; nucleotides not matched to a gene: 4. The CDR3 here is CASSYLTGSGYTF. CDR3 in DNA: TGTGCCAGCAGTTACTTGACAGGGAGCGGCTACACCTTC.

This rearrangement joins TRBV5-1 to TRBJ2-3; weak D call: TRBD1 (5 bases). This CDR3 has 14 amino acids. The germline gives CDR1 SGHRS, CDR2 YFSETQ. V lost 4 bases and J lost 3, with 12 bases in between. The DNA of the CDR3 is TGCGCCAGCAGCGATGGACGACAGACAGATACGCAGTATTTT. Its translation: CASSDGRQTDTQYF.

V gene TRBV30 combines with J gene TRBJ2-7; D not resolved. The CDR3 has 12 residues. V was shortened by 2 bases and J by 3 bases, with 8 bases between the two germline ends. Germline-derived CDR1 and CDR2 are GTSNPN and SVGIG (reference sequence). In nucleotides, the CDR3 is TGTGCCTGGAGTCTCGTGAACTACGAGCAGTACTTC. Its translation is CAWSLVNYEQYF.

This clonotype was seen a few times. The rearrangement links TRBV11-2 to TRBJ2-5; D call uncertain. The germline V gene has CDR1 SGHAT and CDR2 FQNNGV. CDR3 length: 13 residues. V gave up 1 base and J gave up 5 bases, with 8 bases separating them. In DNA form, the CDR3 reads TGTGCCAGCAGCTTAGGATTAGTGGAGACCCAGTACTTC. It encodes CASSLGLVETQYF. The complete variable domain, with remaining parts taken from reference TRBV11-2 and TRBJ2-5, reads EAGVAQSPRYKIIEKRQSVAFWCNPISGHATLYWYQQILGQGPKLLIQFQNNGVVDDSQLPKDRFSAERLKGVDSTLKIQPAKLEDSAVYLCASSLGLVETQYFGPGTRLLVL.

This clonotype was seen a handful of times. The rearrangement joins TRBV20-1 to TRBJ2-3; the D gene could be TRBD1 or TRBD2 (6 bases each). The CDR3 has 14 residues. V lost 3 bases, J lost 1 base, and 11 bases lay in between. CDR1 is DFQATT, CDR2 SNEGSKA, per germline (reference sequence). The DNA of the CDR3 is TGCAGTGCTAGTTCGGGGGCCCGCACAGATACGCAGTATTTT. Its protein is CSASSGARTDTQYF.

The J gene is TRBJ2-7, the V gene TRBV7-7; D is tentatively TRBD1 or TRBD2 (5 bases each). The CDR3 spans 13 residues. V lost 6 bases and J lost 6, with 15 bases in between. Looked up from germline, CDR1 is SSHAT and CDR2 is FNYEAQ (reference sequence). The CDR3 coding sequence is TGTGCCAGCAGTCGGGACCGCACCCGCGAGCAGTACTTC. As protein: CASSRDRTREQYF.

This clonotype was seen a few times. J is TRBJ2-3 and V is TRBV5-1; D gene uncertain. Germline CDR1 reads SGHRS; CDR2 reads YFSETQ. With 0 bases removed from V and 2 bases from J, the gap between germline ends came to 7 bases. The CDR3 runs 14 residues. This CDR3 reads CASSLGQHTDTQYF. The CDR3 DNA reads as TGCGCCAGCAGCTTGGGGCAGCACACAGATACGCAGTATTTT.

This chain links TRBV6-5 with TRBJ1-5; D remains unclear. Germline V CDR1 and CDR2: MNHEY, SVGAGI. This CDR3 is built from 13 residues. V was cut by 2 bases and J by 4 bases, with 6 bases left in between. Here the CDR3 DNA reads TGTGCCAGCAGTTACCGGCAGAATCAGCCCCAGCATTTT. Encoded protein: CASSYRQNQPQHF.

A few counts support this clonotype. This chain links TRBV27 with TRBJ2-1, with a tentative D call TRBD1 (6 bases). The ends were cut back, 2 bases at V and 6 bases at J, with 11 bases in the middle. The CDR3 totals 14 residues. The V gene's germline CDR1 is MNHEY and CDR2 SMNVEV (reference sequence). The chain's CDR3 is CASSLRGGTNEQFF. CDR3 DNA: TGTGCCAGCAGTTTAAGAGGGGGAACCAATGAGCAGTTCTTC.